Listed below are T cell receptor beta chains from one sample, sequenced in a study of T-cell memory formation after mild COVID-19. MiXCR, applied by TCRdb to the 5' RACE reads, yields one record per CDR3 protein. The table has fewer than 300,000 distinct CDR3 sequences, approximately 15% seen once; the top ten hold more than 20%. Sequencing was performed on PBMCs or a T cell subset sorted from them (not recorded which). The receptor set was obtained from a young man who had mild COVID-19 (a few samples of this study predate the infection). Cell type and time point are not known. Both conserved end residues are trimmed from each CDR3. Fields, in order: V gene, CDR3 protein.

TRBV4-3 | ASSQDISATNEKLF
TRBV6-5 | ASKKGAHQPQH
TRBV27 | ASSPYSSRDRLYEQY
TRBV7-2 | ASSIRQNQPQH
TRBV12-3/TRBV12-4 | ASTVHGGVQETQY
TRBV7-2 | ASSFPGGPQH
TRBV7-9 | ATSRGNEQF
TRBV10-3 | AVKMGTGTLTDGYT
TRBV7-2 | ASSLGTPRTDTQY
TRBV7-2 | ASSSSGQRWGEQY
TRBV20-1 | SARVTGTGISEQY
TRBV7-2 | ASSLVFRQGATAVTEAF
TRBV4-3 | ASSQDAEMNTEAF
TRBV4-3 | ASSLLPSRGTGELF
TRBV20-1 | SASGGTPDNEQF
TRBV20-1 | SASRGASSYEQY
TRBV27 | ASSLLGKQPQH
TRBV7-9 | ASSPIRGNTEAF